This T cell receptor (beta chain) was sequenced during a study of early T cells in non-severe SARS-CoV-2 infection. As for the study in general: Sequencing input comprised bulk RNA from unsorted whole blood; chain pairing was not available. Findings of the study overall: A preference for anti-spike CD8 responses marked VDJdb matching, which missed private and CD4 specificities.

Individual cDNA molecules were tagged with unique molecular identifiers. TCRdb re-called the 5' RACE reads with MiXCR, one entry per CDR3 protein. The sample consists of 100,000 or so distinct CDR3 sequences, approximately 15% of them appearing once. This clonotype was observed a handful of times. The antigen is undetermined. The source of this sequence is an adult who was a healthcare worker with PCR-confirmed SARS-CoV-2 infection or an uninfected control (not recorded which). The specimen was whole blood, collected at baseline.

The CDR3, as DNA: TGCAGTGCTAGGGACAGGGAAGAGACCCAGTACTTC. This encodes CSARDREETQYF. The gene calls are TRBV20-1 and TRBJ2-5; 8 bases map to TRBD1. This CDR3 is built from 12 residues. Germline assignment: CDR1 DFQATT and CDR2 SNEGSKA (reference sequence). J lost 3 bases, V lost 3 bases, and 0 bases had no gene match.